Presented here are 20 T cell receptor beta chains from one specimen sequenced in a study of blood T cell repertoires in COVID-19. The method was immunoSEQ multiplex PCR; TCRdb's version includes in-frame clones alone and lacks a portion of them. This sample has 45,000 to 65,000 clones, with around 80% found just once. The sample taken for sequencing was peripheral blood. The source is a woman aged 80 or older with acute or convalescent COVID-19.

This clone was observed a single time. The chain has TRBV5-1 and TRBJ1-2, with TRBD1 identical over 7 bases. The CDR3 extends over 14 amino acids. Germline-derived CDR1 and CDR2 are SGHRS and YFSETQ. The V gene end was trimmed by 4 bases and the J gene end by 5 bases; junction bases not matched to a gene: 8. Here the CDR3 reads CASSPLRGFYGYTF. The DNA for the CDR3 is TGCGCCAGCAGCCCGCTCAGGGGGTTTTATGGCTACACCTTC.

The chain carries TRBV25-1 and TRBJ1-1, with a weak D call TRBD1 (6 bases). V lost 8 bases to trimming and J lost 5 bases, with 15 bases between them. The CDR3 consists of 13 residues. CDR1 is MGHDK, CDR2 SYGVNS, per germline. CDR3 in amino acids: CASQGRGGTEAFF. The CDR3 DNA sequence: TGTGCCAGCCAGGGCAGGGGTGGGACTGAAGCTTTCTTT.

The V and J genes are TRBV3-1 (or the pseudogene TRBV3-2) and TRBJ1-4; 8 nucleotides match TRBD1. V trimming: 2 bases; J trimming: 6 bases; junction bases outside the gene matches: 2. CDR1 is LGHDT, CDR2 YNNKEL, per germline (reference sequence). The CDR3 runs 14 residues. CDR3: CASSQWDRHEKLFF. The CDR3, as DNA: TGTGCCAGCAGCCAATGGGACAGGCATGAAAAACTGTTTTTT.

This sequence joins TRBV19 and TRBJ1-2, with 9 bases matching TRBD1. The CDR3 contains 15 residues. CDR1 is LNHDA and CDR2 is SQIVND in the germline V gene (reference sequence). Trimming took 5 bases from V and 1 from J; bases not matched to a gene: 5. The CDR3: CASSPRGQGNYGYTF. In DNA, the CDR3 is TGTGCCAGTAGTCCCAGGGGACAGGGTAACTATGGCTACACCTTC.

V and J are TRBV14 and TRBJ2-1; D is undetermined. CDR3 length: 14 residues. Germline CDR1 SGHDN, CDR2 FVKESK. V was trimmed by 0 bases and J by 4 bases, leaving 7 bases between them. The CDR3 is CASSQEVAYNEQFF. The DNA for the CDR3 is TGTGCCAGCAGCCAAGAGGTTGCGTACAATGAGCAGTTCTTC.

This rearrangement joins TRBV25-1 to TRBJ1-2, with 11 bases fitting TRBD1. The CDR3 has 14 amino acids. Germline loops: CDR1 MGHDK, CDR2 SYGVNS. The V segment lost 6 bases and the J segment 3 bases; nucleotides outside the gene matches: 3. The CDR3 spells CASRGTGGDYGYTF. In DNA, the CDR3 is TGTGCCAGCAGAGGGACAGGGGGGGACTATGGCTACACCTTC.

V and J are TRBV6-1 and TRBJ1-3; D might be TRBD1 (5 bases). Germline CDR1 and CDR2: MNHNS and SASEGT. CDR3 size: 13 residues. The V end was cut by 6 bases, the J end by 4 bases, with 10 bases between. CDR3 in amino acids: CASRGLRGNTIYF. CDR3 coding DNA: TGTGCCAGCAGGGGGCTAAGGGGAAACACCATATATTTT.

The CDR3 nucleotides are TGTGCCAGTAGTATAGATGGGGGGGAGAATTCACCCCTCCACTTT. Amino acids: CASSIDGGENSPLHF. The J gene is TRBJ1-6, the V gene TRBV19, with D tentatively TRBD1 (5 bases). Trimming stripped 0 bases from V and 7 bases from J, with 10 bases between. Germline CDR1 is LNHDA and CDR2 is SQIVND (reference sequence). This CDR3 region has 15 residues.

This chain connects TRBV7-3 to TRBJ2-2; 8 nucleotides align to TRBD1. CDR3 length: 14 amino acids. The V gene's germline CDR1 is SGHTA and CDR2 FQGTGA. The junction had 6 bases not matched to a gene; V was cut back by 5 bases and J by 7 bases. The DNA of the CDR3 is TGTGCCAGCAGCCCTGACAGGGGCAGCGGGGAGCTGTTTTTT. The encoded protein is CASSPDRGSGELFF.

A single count supports this clone. The rearrangement links TRBV5-4 to TRBJ2-7, with no clear D. V lost 4 bases, J lost 0 bases, and 17 bases lay in between. This CDR3 comprises 16 residues. CDR1 SGHNT and CDR2 YYREEE come from the germline V gene (reference sequence). Here the CDR3 reads CASSPDFESSSYEQYF. The CDR3 nucleotides are TGTGCCAGCAGCCCTGATTTTGAGTCGAGCTCCTACGAGCAGTACTTC.

This clone showed up just a few times. The V and J genes are TRBV3-1 (or the pseudogene TRBV3-2) and TRBJ2-1; D not resolved. This CDR3 is built from 17 residues. Germline V gene lookup returns CDR1 LGHDT and CDR2 YNNKEL (reference sequence). The V gene lost 1 base and the J gene lost 0 bases, with 13 bases spanning the gap. CDR3 sequence reads: CASSQVSGGSSYNEQFF. In DNA, the CDR3 is TGTGCCAGCAGCCAAGTATCCGGCGGAAGCTCCTACAATGAGCAGTTCTTC.

CDR3 coding DNA: TGTGCCATCAGCCAAGGGGGCCCAAGCAATCAGCCCCAGCATTTT. It specifies CAISQGGPSNQPQHF. This rearrangement joins TRBV10-3 to TRBJ1-5; 7 nucleotides match TRBD1. CDR3 length: 15 residues. The V and J ends lost 6 bases and 1 base, in that order; junction bases with no gene match: 6. Germline V gene lookup returns CDR1 ENHRY and CDR2 SYGVKD.

The chain is built from TRBV2 and TRBJ2-1; D not certain. V lost 5 bases, J lost 0 bases, and 11 bases lay in between. This CDR3 is built from 15 residues. Looked up from germline, CDR1 is SNHLY and CDR2 is FYNNEI. The CDR3 nucleotides read TGTGCCAGCAGTTTTACAGAGAGCTCCTACAATGAGCAGTTCTTC. Its protein product is CASSFTESSYNEQFF.

This clone was picked up one time. The V call is TRBV2, the J call TRBJ2-2; the D gene is possibly TRBD1 (6 bases). Trimming left V 8 bases short and J 1 base short, with 11 bases between. Germline CDR1 SNHLY, CDR2 FYNNEI. The CDR3 is 14 residues long. The CDR3: CASRLDRNTGELFF. The CDR3 region has the DNA TGTGCCAGCCGATTGGACAGGAACACCGGGGAGCTGTTTTTT.

The V and J genes are TRBV6-5 and TRBJ1-3; the D gene is possibly TRBD1 (5 bases). The CDR3 totals 15 residues. V gave up 7 bases and J gave up 0 bases, with 13 bases separating them. Germline loops: CDR1 MNHEY, CDR2 SVGAGI. This chain's CDR3 is CASTPQVRSGNTIYF. The CDR3, as DNA: TGTGCCAGCACTCCACAGGTTCGCTCTGGAAACACCATATATTTT.

V and J are TRBV7-2 and TRBJ2-7; D is unresolved. Germline V CDR1 and CDR2: SGHTA, FQGNSA. There are 15 residues in the CDR3. V lost 4 bases, J lost 7 bases, and 20 bases lay in between. The CDR3 coding sequence is TGTGCCAGCAGCTGGGCATCACAGAGCTTTGGGGAGCAGTACTTC. Its protein product is CASSWASQSFGEQYF.

V gene TRBV6-6 combines with J gene TRBJ1-5; no clear D. The length of the CDR3 is 13 residues. Per the germline V gene, CDR1 is MNHNY and CDR2 is SVGAGI (reference sequence). Between the trimmed V and J ends, which lost 4 bases and 7 bases, there was a span of 11 bases. CDR3: CASSWGDAQPQHF. In DNA, the CDR3 is TGTGCCAGCAGTTGGGGAGACGCCCAGCCCCAGCATTTT.

This clone was seen once. The genes are TRBV6-6 and TRBJ1-4; TRBD1 agrees at 7 bases. V trimming: 5 bases; J trimming: 7 bases; junction bases outside the gene matches: 4. This CDR3 contains 13 residues. In germline, CDR1 is MNHNY, CDR2 SVGAGI (reference sequence). In DNA form, the CDR3 reads TGTGCCAGCAGTACCGGGACAGTTGAAAAACTGTTTTTT. Amino acid sequence: CASSTGTVEKLFF.

J is TRBJ2-5 and V is TRBV11-3; 10 bases are shared with TRBD1. The CDR3 sequence is 15 residues long. Trimming cost V 1 base and J 3 bases; bases outside gene matches: 2. Germline CDR1 SGHNT, CDR2 YENEEA. This CDR3 reads CASSLGGTGEETQYF. The CDR3 DNA sequence: TGTGCCAGCAGCTTAGGGGGGACAGGGGAAGAGACCCAGTACTTC. The variable domain in full, completed from reference TRBV11-3 and TRBJ2-5, reads EAGVVQSPRYKIIEKKQPVAFWCNPISGHNTLYWYLQNLGQGPELLIRYENEEAVDDSQLPKDRFSAERLKGVDSTLKIQPAELGDSAVYLCASSLGGTGEETQYFGPGTRLLVL.

The chain has TRBV19 and TRBJ2-5, with 9 bases aligning to TRBD1. With V trimmed by 4 bases and J by 7 bases, 10 bases remained unmatched. The CDR3 is 15 amino acids. Germline V gene sequence: CDR1 LNHDA, CDR2 SQIVND (reference sequence). The CDR3 DNA is TGTGCCAGTAGTAAACAGGGGGCTAAGATGGGGACCCAGTACTTC. This encodes CASSKQGAKMGTQYF.